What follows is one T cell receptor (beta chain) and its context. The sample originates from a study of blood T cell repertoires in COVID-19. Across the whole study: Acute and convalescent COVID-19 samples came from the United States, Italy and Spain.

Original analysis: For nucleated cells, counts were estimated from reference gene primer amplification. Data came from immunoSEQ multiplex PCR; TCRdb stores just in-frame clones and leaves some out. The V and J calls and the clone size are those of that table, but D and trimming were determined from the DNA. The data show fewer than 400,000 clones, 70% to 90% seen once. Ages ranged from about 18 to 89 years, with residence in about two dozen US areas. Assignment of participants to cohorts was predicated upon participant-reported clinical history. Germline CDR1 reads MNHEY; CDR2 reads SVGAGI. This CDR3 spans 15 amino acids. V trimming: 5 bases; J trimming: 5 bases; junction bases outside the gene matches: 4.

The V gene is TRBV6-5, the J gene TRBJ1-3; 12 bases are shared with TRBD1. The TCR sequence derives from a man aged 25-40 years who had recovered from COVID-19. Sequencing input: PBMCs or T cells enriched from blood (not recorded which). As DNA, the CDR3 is TGTGCCAGCAGTACCGGGACAGGGGGCAGAAACACCATATATTTT. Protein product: CASSTGTGGRNTIYF.